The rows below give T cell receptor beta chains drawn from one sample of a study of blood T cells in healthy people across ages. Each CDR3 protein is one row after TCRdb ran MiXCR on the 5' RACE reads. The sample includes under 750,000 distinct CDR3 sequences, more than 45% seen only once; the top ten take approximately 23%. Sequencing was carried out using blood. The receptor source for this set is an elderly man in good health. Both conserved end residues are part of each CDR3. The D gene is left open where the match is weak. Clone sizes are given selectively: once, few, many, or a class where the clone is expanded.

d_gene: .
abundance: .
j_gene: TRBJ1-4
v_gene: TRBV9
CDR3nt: TGTGCCAGCAGCGTAGAACGGACGGGGGAAAAACTGTTTTTT
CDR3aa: CASSVERTGEKLFF

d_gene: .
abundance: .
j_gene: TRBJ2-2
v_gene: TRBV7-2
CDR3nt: TGTGCCAGCAGCGTCCGACGGGTGAACACCGGGGAGCTGTTTTTT
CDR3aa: CASSVRRVNTGELFF

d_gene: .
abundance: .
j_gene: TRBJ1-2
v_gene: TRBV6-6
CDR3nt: TGTGCCAGCAGTTACATGAGTAGGGTAGTGTTTGGCTACACCTTC
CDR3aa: CASSYMSRVVFGYTF

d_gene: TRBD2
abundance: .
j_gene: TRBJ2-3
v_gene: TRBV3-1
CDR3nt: TGTGCCAGCAGCCAAGATAGGGGACTAGGGAGAGATACGCAGTATTTT
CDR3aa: CASSQDRGLGRDTQYF

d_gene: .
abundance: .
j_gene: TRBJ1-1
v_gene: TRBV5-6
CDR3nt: TGTGCCAGCAGCTCAATGATGAACACTGAAGCTTTCTTT
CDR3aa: CASSSMMNTEAFF

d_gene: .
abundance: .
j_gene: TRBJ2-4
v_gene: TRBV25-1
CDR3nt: TGTGCCAGCAGTGAAAGAGAGGTGGATGAGCAGTACTTC
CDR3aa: CASSEREVDEQYF

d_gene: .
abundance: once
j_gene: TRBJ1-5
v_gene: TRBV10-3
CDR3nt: TGTGCCATCAGTGCGTCTACCATGAGCAATCAGCCCCAGCATTTT
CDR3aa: CAISASTMSNQPQHF

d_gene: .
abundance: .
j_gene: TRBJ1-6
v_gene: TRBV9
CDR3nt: TGTGCCAGCAGTGGACTCGACGTCGGTCGGAATTCACCCCTCCACTTT
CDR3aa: CASSGLDVGRNSPLHF

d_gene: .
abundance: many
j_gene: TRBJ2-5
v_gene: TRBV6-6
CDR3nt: TGTGCCAGCAGCCCCCCACTAGGGACTGGAGTGTGGACCCAGTACTTC
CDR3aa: CASSPPLGTGVWTQYF

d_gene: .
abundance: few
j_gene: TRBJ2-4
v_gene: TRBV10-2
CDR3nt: TGCGCCAGCAGTGCTGTAGCCAAAAACATTCAGTACTTC
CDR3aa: CASSAVAKNIQYF

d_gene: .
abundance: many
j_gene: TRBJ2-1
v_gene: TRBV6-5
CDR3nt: TGTGCCAGCAGATTATCTATAGCGGCTGAGCAGTTCTTC
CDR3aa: CASRLSIAAEQFF

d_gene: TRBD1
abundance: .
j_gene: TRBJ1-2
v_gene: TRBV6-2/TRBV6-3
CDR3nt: TGTGCCAGCTCCGGACAGGGATGGGATGGCTACACCTTC
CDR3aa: CASSGQGWDGYTF

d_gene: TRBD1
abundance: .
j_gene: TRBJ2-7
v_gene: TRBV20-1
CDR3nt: TGCAGTGCTGGCCCGACAGGGCTGGGAAACGAGCAGTACTTC
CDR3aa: CSAGPTGLGNEQYF

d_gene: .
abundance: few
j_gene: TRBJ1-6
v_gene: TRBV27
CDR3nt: TGTGCCAGCAGTTTAAGTACAACGGGCTATAATTCACCCCTCCACTTT
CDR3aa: CASSLSTTGYNSPLHF

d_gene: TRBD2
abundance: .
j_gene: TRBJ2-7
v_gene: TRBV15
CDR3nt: TGTGCCACCAGCAGGCACCCAACTAGCGGGAGTACGGTGGGGCCTTACGAGCAGTACTTC
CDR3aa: CATSRHPTSGSTVGPYEQYF

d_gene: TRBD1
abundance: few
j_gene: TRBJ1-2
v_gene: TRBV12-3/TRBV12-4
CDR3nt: TGTGCCAGCAGCCGGACAGGGACCTATGGCTACACCTTC
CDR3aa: CASSRTGTYGYTF

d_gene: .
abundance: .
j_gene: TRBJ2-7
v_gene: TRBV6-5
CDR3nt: TGTGCCAGCAGTGACTCAATCCCGGCCTACGAGCAGTACTTC
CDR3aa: CASSDSIPAYEQYF

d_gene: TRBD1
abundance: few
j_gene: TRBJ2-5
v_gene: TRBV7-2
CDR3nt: TGTGCCAGCACCCACCCGACAGGGTTGGAGACCCAGTACTTC
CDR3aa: CASTHPTGLETQYF

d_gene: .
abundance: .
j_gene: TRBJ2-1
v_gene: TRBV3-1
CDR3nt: TGTGCCTGTGGACAGAGCTCCTACAATGAGCAGTTCTTC
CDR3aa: CACGQSSYNEQFF

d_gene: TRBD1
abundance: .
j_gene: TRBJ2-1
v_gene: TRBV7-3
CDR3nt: TGTGCCAGCAGCTTACCGGGACAGGGAAGGAATGAGCAGTTCTTC
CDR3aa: CASSLPGQGRNEQFF

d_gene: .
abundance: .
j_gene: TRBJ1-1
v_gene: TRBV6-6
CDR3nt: TGTGCCAGCAGTTCGAATTGGCGAACTGAAGCTTTCTTT
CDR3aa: CASSSNWRTEAFF

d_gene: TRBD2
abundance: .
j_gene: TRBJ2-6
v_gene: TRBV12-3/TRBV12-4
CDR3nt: TGTGCCAGCAGCAGCGGGGGGCTCTCTGGGGCCAACGTCCTGACTTTC
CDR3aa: CASSSGGLSGANVLTF